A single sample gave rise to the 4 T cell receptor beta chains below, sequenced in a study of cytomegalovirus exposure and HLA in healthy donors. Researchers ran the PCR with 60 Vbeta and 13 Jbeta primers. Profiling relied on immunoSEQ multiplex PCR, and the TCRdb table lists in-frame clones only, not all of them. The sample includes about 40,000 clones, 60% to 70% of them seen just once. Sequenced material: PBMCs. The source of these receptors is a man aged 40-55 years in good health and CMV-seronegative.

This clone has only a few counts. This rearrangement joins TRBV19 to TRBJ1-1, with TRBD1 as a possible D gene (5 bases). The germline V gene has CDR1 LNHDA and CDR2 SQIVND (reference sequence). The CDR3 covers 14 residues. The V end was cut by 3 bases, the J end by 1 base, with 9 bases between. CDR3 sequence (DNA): TGTGCCAGTAGTATCTCTACAGGGAACACTGAAGCTTTCTTT. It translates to CASSISTGNTEAFF.

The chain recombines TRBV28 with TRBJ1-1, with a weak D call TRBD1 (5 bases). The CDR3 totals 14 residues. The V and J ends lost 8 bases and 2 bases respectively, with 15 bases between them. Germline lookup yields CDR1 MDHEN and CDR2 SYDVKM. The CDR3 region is CASGSFWGNTEAFF. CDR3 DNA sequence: TGTGCCAGCGGGTCGTTTTGGGGCAACACTGAAGCTTTCTTT.

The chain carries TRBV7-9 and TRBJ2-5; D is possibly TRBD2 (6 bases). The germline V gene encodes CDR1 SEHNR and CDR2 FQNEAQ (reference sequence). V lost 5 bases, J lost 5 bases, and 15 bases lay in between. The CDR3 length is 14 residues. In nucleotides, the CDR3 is TGTGCCAGCAGCCCGGCGGGTGCGGGGGAGACCCAGTACTTC. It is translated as CASSPAGAGETQYF.

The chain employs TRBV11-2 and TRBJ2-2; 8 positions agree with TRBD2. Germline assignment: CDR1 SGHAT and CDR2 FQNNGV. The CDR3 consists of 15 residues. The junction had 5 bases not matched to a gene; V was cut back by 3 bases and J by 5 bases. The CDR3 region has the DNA TGTGCCAGCAGCTTCGCCGCGGGGGGAACCGGGGAGCTGTTTTTT. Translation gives CASSFAAGGTGELFF.